The next 10 T cell receptor beta chains were all read from a single sample in a study of cytomegalovirus exposure and HLA in healthy donors. The PCR used 60 Vbeta and 13 Jbeta primers. Profiled with immunoSEQ multiplex PCR; TCRdb holds only in-frame clones, not every one. The sample lists over 110,000 clones; approximately 78% were seen once. Sequencing was carried out using PBMCs. The receptors stem from a woman aged 40 to 50 in good health and CMV-seropositive.

This sequence joins TRBV27 and TRBJ2-2; D not certain. CDR1 and CDR2 (germline): MNHEY, SMNVEV (reference sequence). V lost 0 bases and J lost 6, with 8 bases in between. This CDR3 contains 14 residues. The CDR3 loop is CASSLSAWPGELFF. The CDR3 bases are TGTGCCAGCAGTTTATCGGCTTGGCCCGGGGAGCTGTTTTTT.

The rearrangement links TRBV9 to TRBJ2-2; TRBD2 matches 9 bases. This CDR3 region has 15 residues. The junction had 4 bases not matched to a gene; V was cut back by 0 bases and J by 7 bases. The V gene's germline CDR1 is SGDLS and CDR2 YYNGEE. The CDR3 DNA reads TGTGCCAGCAGCGTAGGCGGGAGGGTTGGCGGGGAGCTGTTTTTT. Translation: CASSVGGRVGGELFF.

The CDR3 is CAALPTGQSYEQYF. In DNA form, the CDR3 reads TGTGCCGCCTTACCAACCGGACAGAGCTACGAGCAGTACTTC. This sequence joins TRBV6-1 and TRBJ2-7, with a tentative D call TRBD1 (6 bases). Trimming pared 11 bases from V and 3 bases from J, leaving 20 bases between. The CDR3 sequence is 14 residues long. The germline CDR1 and CDR2 sequences are MNHNS and SASEGT.

The V and J genes are TRBV30 and TRBJ1-5; D is uncertain. This CDR3 is built from 13 residues. Germline V gives CDR1 GTSNPN, CDR2 SVGIG (reference sequence). Trimming removed 5 bases at V and 7 bases at J, with 15 bases between. The CDR3 DNA reads as TGTGCCTGGTCAGGAGGCCGTGGGCAGCCCCAGCATTTT. Its protein is CAWSGGRGQPQHF.

The chain joins TRBV9 to TRBJ2-1; TRBD2 agrees at 11 bases. Germline V CDR1 and CDR2: SGDLS, YYNGEE. Trimming took 3 bases from V and 12 from J; bases not matched to a gene: 8. This CDR3 has 14 amino acids. Here the CDR3 DNA reads TGTGCCAGCAGCGCAGAGACTAGCGGGACTGGGCAGTTCTTC. Its translation is CASSAETSGTGQFF.

Written as DNA, the CDR3 is TGTGCCAGCAGCAAAGCGCTAGGGGGACAGGGTAGGACTGAAGCTTTCTTT. This encodes CASSKALGGQGRTEAFF. The rearrangement uses TRBV21-1 and TRBJ1-1; TRBD1 reflects the table's D call only, with no check against the DNA. TRBV21-1 represents a pseudogene. The CDR3 covers 17 residues.

The V call is TRBV2, the J call TRBJ2-7, with D maybe TRBD2 (7 bases). In germline, CDR1 is SNHLY, CDR2 FYNNEI. V was cut by 3 bases and J by 6 bases, with 24 bases left in between. CDR3 length: 17 amino acids. The CDR3 sequence: CASSDFMGGRVGVEQYF. The CDR3 bases are TGTGCCAGCAGTGATTTTATGGGGGGGCGCGTAGGTGTCGAGCAGTACTTC. The variable domain in full, with the rest retrieved from reference TRBV2 and TRBJ2-7, is EPEVTQTPSHQVTQMGQEVILRCVPISNHLYFYWYRQILGQKVEFLVSFYNNEISEKSEIFDDQFSVERPDGSNFTLKIRSTKLEDSAMYFCASSDFMGGRVGVEQYFGPGTRLTVT.

The V gene is TRBV19, the J gene TRBJ2-3; D is ambiguous. This CDR3 contains 14 residues. V lost 6 bases and J lost 0, with 10 bases in between. Germline V CDR1 and CDR2: LNHDA, SQIVND (reference sequence). The CDR3 DNA follows: TGTGCCAGTAGCCGACTCGTAAGCACAGATACGCAGTATTTT. Protein product: CASSRLVSTDTQYF.

CDR3 coding DNA: TGTGCCAGCAGCAACTTAGCGGGAGGGGGTGAGACCCAGTACTTC. Amino acid sequence: CASSNLAGGGETQYF. This sequence joins TRBV9 and TRBJ2-5; TRBD2 matches 11 bases. Germline loops: CDR1 SGDLS, CDR2 YYNGEE. The CDR3 spans 15 residues. Losses at the gene ends were 4 bases for V and 5 bases for J; bases not matched to a gene: 7.

The chain couples TRBV5-6 to TRBJ2-5, with 8 bases lining up with TRBD1. The J call may be mistaken, given a closer DNA end match to TRBJ2-7. Germline CDR1 SGHDT, CDR2 YYEEEE. The CDR3 has 14 residues. As DNA, the CDR3 is TGTGCCAGCAGCTTAGACAGGGGAATATACGAGCAGTACTTC. Amino acids: CASSLDRGIYEQYF.